The 22 T cell receptor beta chains below were found in one sample sequenced in a study of Graves' ophthalmopathy and Graves' hyperthyroidism. Amplification of TCR beta CDR3 regions used RNA transcripts. After a first-round RT-PCR with HTBI primers, a second-round multiplex PCR was run. TCRdb analysed the multiplex PCR reads with MiXCR anew, one entry per CDR3 protein. Among hundreds of thousands of distinct CDR3 sequences listed, 20% to 25% were seen once. Sample: peripheral blood. The receptors come from a woman younger than 30 with stable Graves' hyperthyroidism. Some clones in this sample may be carry-over from other donors' samples.

This clonotype was observed many times. This sequence joins TRBV12-3 or TRBV12-4 and TRBJ1-5, with D possibly TRBD1 on 6 matching bases. The CDR3 totals 13 residues. Deletions cut 4 bases from V and 5 bases from J, with 9 bases between. The CDR3 protein is CASSSNRDQPQHF. CDR3 DNA sequence: TGTGCCAGCAGTTCGAACAGGGATCAGCCCCAGCATTTT.

This clonotype was found once. The chain uses TRBV28 and TRBJ2-5; D gene unclear. CDR3 length: 12 residues. V was shortened by 7 bases and J by 4 bases, with 10 bases between the two germline ends. Germline lookup yields CDR1 MDHEN and CDR2 SYDVKM. The CDR3 bases are TGTGCCAGCATCCCCTCGAGAGAGACCCAGTACTTC. This translates into CASIPSRETQYF.

This clonotype was detected many times. The genes are TRBV20-1 and TRBJ1-1, with D possibly being TRBD1 (6 bases). The CDR3 loop spans 14 amino acids. Germline V gene sequence: CDR1 DFQATT, CDR2 SNEGSKA (reference sequence). V was trimmed by 5 bases and J by 4 bases, leaving 17 bases between them. The CDR3 region is CSAVPTGFGTEAFF. CDR3 nucleotide sequence: TGCAGTGCTGTACCAACAGGGTTCGGCACTGAAGCTTTCTTT.

This clonotype came up a few times. The rearrangement joins TRBV13 to TRBJ1-1; no firm D call. The CDR3 has 15 residues. V dropped 2 bases and J dropped 0 bases, with 10 bases sitting between them. CDR1 is PRHDT, CDR2 FYEKMQ, per germline (reference sequence). The CDR3 nucleotides are TGTGCCAGCAGCTTAATCGGGGATTTGAACACTGAAGCTTTCTTT. Translated: CASSLIGDLNTEAFF. Full variable domain (remainder filled in from reference TRBV13 and TRBJ1-1): AAGVIQSPRHLIKEKRETATLKCYPIPRHDTVYWYQQGPGQDPQFLISFYEKMQSDKGSIPDRFSAQQFSDYHSELNMSSLELGDSALYFCASSLIGDLNTEAFFGQGTRLTVV.

There are many counts of this clonotype. This sequence joins TRBV2 and TRBJ1-1; D call uncertain. Germline V gene lookup returns CDR1 SNHLY and CDR2 FYNNEI. The germline V and J ends were trimmed by 6 bases and 7 bases, with 9 bases remaining between them. The CDR3 runs 11 residues. The CDR3 reads CASRNQVEAFF. CDR3 nucleotide sequence: TGTGCCAGCAGAAATCAAGTTGAAGCTTTCTTT.

The rearrangement uses TRBV10-3 and TRBJ1-2; the D is unclear. The ends were cut back, 7 bases at V and 2 bases at J, with 17 bases in the middle. Germline V gene data show CDR1 as ENHRY and CDR2 as SYGVKD. This CDR3 has 15 amino acids. The CDR3 spells CAITEHGDLNYGYTF. The CDR3 nucleotides read TGTGCCATCACCGAGCATGGGGATCTGAACTATGGCTACACCTTC.

The chain is built from TRBV10-1 and TRBJ2-5; D ambiguous. The V end was cut by 5 bases, the J end by 1 base, with 14 bases between. The germline V gene encodes CDR1 WNHNN and CDR2 SYGVQD (reference sequence). The CDR3 runs to 15 residues. CDR3 residues: CASSMSMGSQETQYF. The DNA for the CDR3 is TGCGCCAGCAGTATGAGCATGGGCAGCCAAGAGACCCAGTACTTC.

In its sample, this clonotype was seen many times. This chain uses TRBV6-4 with TRBJ1-5; 9 bases are a match to TRBD1. With 5 bases clipped from V and 2 bases from J, the junction kept 19 bases outside the gene matches. Germline loops: CDR1 MRHNA, CDR2 SNTAGT. This CDR3 spans 20 amino acids. In nucleotides, the CDR3 is TGTGCCAGCAGTCCCAGAAGGGGACAGGGAAGAACCGACGGCAATCAGCCCCAGCATTTT. Its protein product is CASSPRRGQGRTDGNQPQHF.

This clonotype has only a few counts. The V gene is TRBV12-3 or TRBV12-4, the J gene TRBJ2-7, with 10 bases aligning to TRBD1. The CDR3 length is 16 residues. The J segment lost 0 bases and the V segment lost 6 bases, leaving 8 bases of the junction unmatched. CDR3 coding DNA: TGTGCCAGCAGCCGCGGACAGGGGGGAAGCTCCTACGAGCAGTACTTC. Its protein is CASSRGQGGSSYEQYF.

This clonotype has at least ten counts. V usage is TRBV7-2 and J usage is TRBJ2-7, with a tentative D call TRBD2 (6 bases). This CDR3 is 14 amino acids long. CDR1 is SGHTA, CDR2 FQGNSA, per germline. Trimming removed 3 bases at V and 3 bases at J, with 12 bases between. The CDR3 DNA is TGTGCCAGCAGCTTTAGCGGACATAACTACGAGCAGTACTTC. Amino acid sequence: CASSFSGHNYEQYF.

This clonotype was observed once. The chain carries TRBV12-3 or TRBV12-4 and TRBJ1-5; TRBD1 is a possible D gene (5 bases). There are 13 residues in the CDR3. The V end lost 7 bases, the J end lost 6 bases, and 13 bases lay between the germline ends. The CDR3 loop reads CASTRGGSQPQHF. The CDR3 DNA reads as TGTGCCAGCACAAGGGGAGGGAGTCAGCCCCAGCATTTT.

This chain uses TRBV9 with TRBJ1-1; D gene uncertain. Germline lookup yields CDR1 SGDLS and CDR2 YYNGEE. The CDR3 covers 17 residues. V shed 0 bases and J shed 1 base, with 16 bases lying between them. The CDR3 here is CASSVGILGGPNTEAFF. The CDR3 nucleotides read TGTGCCAGCAGCGTAGGAATTTTAGGAGGCCCGAACACTGAAGCTTTCTTT.

This clonotype showed up many times. The V and J genes are TRBV7-2 and TRBJ2-7, with no clear D. Germline loops: CDR1 SGHTA, CDR2 FQGNSA. Trimming took off 2 bases at V and 0 bases at J, with 5 bases between the two ends. The CDR3 covers 13 residues. Written as DNA, the CDR3 is TGTGCCAGCAGCTTACCTACCTCCTACGAGCAGTACTTC. It codes for CASSLPTSYEQYF. Combining the CDR3 with reference TRBV7-2 and TRBJ2-7 gives the whole variable domain GAGVSQSPSNKVTEKGKDVELRCDPISGHTALYWYRQSLGQGLEFLIYFQGNSAPDKSGLPSDRFSAERTGGSVSTLTIQRTQQEDSAVYLCASSLPTSYEQYFGPGTRLTVT.

This clonotype was seen more than once but under ten times. The chain employs TRBV29-1 and TRBJ1-2, with D possibly matching TRBD1 (6 bases). CDR3 size: 12 residues. Per the germline V gene, CDR1 is SQVTM and CDR2 is ANQGSEA. V lost 6 bases and J lost 8, with 16 bases in between. The CDR3 region is CSVDGQHSGYTF. The CDR3 region has the DNA TGCAGCGTCGACGGACAGCACTCGGGCTACACCTTC. The variable domain in full, completed from reference TRBV29-1 and TRBJ1-2, reads SAVISQKPSRDICQRGTSLTIQCQVDSQVTMMFWYRQQPGQSLTLIATANQGSEATYESGFVIDKFPISRPNLTFSTLTVSNMSPEDSSIYLCSVDGQHSGYTFGSGTRLTVV.

This clonotype has only a few counts. DNA of the CDR3: TGTGCCACCCAAACCGGGGCACAATTCAATGAGCAGTTCTTC. Protein: CATQTGAQFNEQFF. V and J are TRBV2 and TRBJ2-1, with D tentatively TRBD1 or TRBD2 (5 bases each). The CDR3 loop spans 14 amino acids. Germline V gene data show CDR1 as SNHLY and CDR2 as FYNNEI. Deletions cut 10 bases from V and 6 bases from J, with 19 bases between.

This clonotype has just a few counts. This sequence joins TRBV6-5 and TRBJ2-7; no clear D. Germline V gene data show CDR1 as MNHEY and CDR2 as SVGAGI. The CDR3 extends over 17 amino acids. V gave up 0 bases and J gave up 3 bases, with 18 bases separating them. CDR3 region: CASSYSTIRPFFYEQYF. As DNA, the CDR3 is TGTGCCAGCAGTTACTCGACGATCAGGCCTTTTTTCTACGAGCAGTACTTC.

This clonotype was observed at least ten times. The gene calls are TRBV10-3 and TRBJ1-1, with D possibly matching TRBD1 (5 bases). Trimming stripped 10 bases from V and 0 bases from J, with 12 bases between. CDR1 ENHRY and CDR2 SYGVKD come from the germline V gene. The CDR3 consists of 13 residues. CDR3 sequence reads: CATRDSMNTEAFF. The CDR3, as DNA: TGTGCCACCCGGGACTCCATGAACACTGAAGCTTTCTTT.

The genes are TRBV6-1 and TRBJ1-5; D is possibly TRBD1 (5 bases). The CDR3 covers 14 residues. Per germline, CDR1 MNHNS and CDR2 SASEGT. The ends were cut back, 5 bases at V and 3 bases at J, with 11 bases in the middle. This chain's CDR3 is CASSPTVINQPQHF. In nucleotides, the CDR3 is TGTGCCAGCAGTCCGACAGTAATCAATCAGCCCCAGCATTTT.

This clonotype was found many times. The J gene is TRBJ1-1, the V gene TRBV6-1; TRBD1 matches at 9 bases. The CDR3 sequence is 13 residues long. Trimming took 6 bases from V and 3 from J; bases not matched to a gene: 2. The germline V gene has CDR1 MNHNS and CDR2 SASEGT. CDR3: CASRRQGDTEAFF. The CDR3 region has the DNA TGTGCCAGCAGAAGACAGGGGGACACTGAAGCTTTCTTT.

In this sample, this clonotype turned up many times. This chain uses TRBV12-3 or TRBV12-4 with TRBJ1-2; 11 bases fit TRBD1. The CDR3 runs 14 residues. Trimming at V came to 4 bases and at J to 9 bases, leaving 7 bases not matched to a gene. CDR3 amino acids: CASSSRDRGTRYTF. The CDR3 coding sequence is TGTGCCAGCAGTTCCCGGGACAGGGGGACTCGCTACACCTTC.

There are a few counts of this clonotype. The chain combines TRBV5-1 with TRBJ1-2, with TRBD1 as a possible D gene (5 bases). Germline loops: CDR1 SGHRS, CDR2 YFSETQ. V gave up 4 bases and J gave up 7 bases, with 17 bases separating them. This CDR3 spans 14 amino acids. The CDR3 here is CASSPVGGDGGYTF. In nucleotides, the CDR3 is TGCGCCAGCAGCCCCGTTGGGGGAGATGGTGGCTACACCTTC.

As to this clonotype: An end of the junction does not agree with germline; a read error may underlie this. The chain combines TRBV2 with TRBJ2-5; 7 positions match TRBD2. CDR3 length: 14 residues. Per germline, CDR1 SNHLY and CDR2 FYNNEI. Written as DNA, the CDR3 is TGTGCTAGCAGAGCGGGACCCACCCTAGAGACCCAGTACTTC. This sequence encodes CASRAGPTLETQYF.